This is a list of T cell receptor beta chains from one sample in a study of blood T cell repertoires in COVID-19. The table came from immunoSEQ multiplex PCR; TCRdb's copy has only in-frame clones and leaves some out. Of 220,000 or so clones listed, 90% are singletons. The sample comprised PBMCs or T cells enriched from blood (not recorded which). The source of these receptors is a young man who had been exposed to COVID-19. CDR3s include the opening cysteine and the closing phenylalanine or tryptophan. A D gene is named only where the DNA matches it firmly. Where a row states a size, it is once, few, many or the class of an expanded clone; other rows omit it.

CDR3 DNA | CDR3 protein | J gene | V gene | D gene | clone size
TGTGCCAGCAGGGGCGGGCAACCTCTGAGGGAAAAACTGTTTTTT | CASRGGQPLREKLFF | TRBJ1-4 | TRBV11-2 | . | .
TGTGCCAGCAGCCGAGACCCTCGAGAGTCCTATAATTCACCCCTCCACTTT | CASSRDPRESYNSPLHF | TRBJ1-6 | TRBV7-8 | . | once
TGTGCCTGGAGTGAAAACCCAACTGACAGAGAAGAAAAACTGTTTTTT | CAWSENPTDREEKLFF | TRBJ1-4 | TRBV30 | . | .
TGTGCCAGCAGCCCTGAGAGCTACGAGCAGTACTTC | CASSPESYEQYF | TRBJ2-7 | TRBV7-9 | . | .
TGTGCCAGTAGTACGCCAGGGGGCAGTCGGTTCTTC | CASSTPGGSRFF | TRBJ2-1 | TRBV19 | TRBD1 | .
TGTGCCAGCACCCTCCTTCGGGGGGATGGCTACACCTTC | CASTLLRGDGYTF | TRBJ1-2 | TRBV12-3/TRBV12-4 | . | .
TGTGCCAGCAGTGAAGTAGGGGTTGGTTCACCCCTCCACTTT | CASSEVGVGSPLHF | TRBJ1-6 | TRBV2 | . | .
TGCAGCGTTGAATTAGGGACAGGGAGGTCGGAGACCCAGTACTTC | CSVELGTGRSETQYF | TRBJ2-5 | TRBV29-1 | TRBD1 | few
TGTGCCAGCAGCTTGGCAATTGGGCAGATGAACACTGAAGCTTTCTTT | CASSLAIGQMNTEAFF | TRBJ1-1 | TRBV5-6 | . | .
TGTGCCAGCAGCTTAGCCGGGACAGCGCATCAGCCCCAGCATTTT | CASSLAGTAHQPQHF | TRBJ1-5 | TRBV7-9 | TRBD1 | .
TGTGCCAGCGAGGGAACAGCCGCAACTAATGAAAAACTGTTTTTT | CASEGTAATNEKLFF | TRBJ1-4 | TRBV2 | . | once
TGCGCCCGGGGGGGTGAGCAGTTCTTC | CARGGEQFF | TRBJ2-1 | TRBV5-1 | TRBD2 | .
TGTGCCAGCAGCCCTCGGACTAGCGGATACAATGAGCAGTTCTTC | CASSPRTSGYNEQFF | TRBJ2-1 | TRBV3-1/TRBV3-2 | TRBD2 | few
TGCGCCAGCAGCCAAGAACAGGGGTCCTACAATGAGCAGTTCTTC | CASSQEQGSYNEQFF | TRBJ2-1 | TRBV4-3 | TRBD1 | .
TGTGCCTGGAGTAAGAGCGCGAACACCGGGGAGCTGTTTTTT | CAWSKSANTGELFF | TRBJ2-2 | TRBV30 | . | .
TGTGCCAGCAGTTTAGCCTGGCCTAGCGGGACCTACGAGCAGTACTTC | CASSLAWPSGTYEQYF | TRBJ2-7 | TRBV27 | TRBD2 | .
TGTGCCAGCAGCAGCGCGGGGGGGCATGGCGGGGAGCTGTTTTTT | CASSSAGGHGGELFF | TRBJ2-2 | TRBV7-9 | TRBD2 | .
TGTGCCAGCAGTTGGGCGGGTCAGAACACTGAAGCTTTCTTT | CASSWAGQNTEAFF | TRBJ1-1 | TRBV27 | . | .
TGTGCCATCAGTGAACGTGGTGCGACAGTCGACGAGCAGTACTTC | CAISERGATVDEQYF | TRBJ2-7 | TRBV10-3 | . | .
TGTGCCATCAGTGACAGGGGGCAGGATCAGCCCCAGCATTTT | CAISDRGQDQPQHF | TRBJ1-5 | TRBV10-3 | TRBD1 | .
TGTGCCAGCGGAAGGACAGGGGGCTTCACTGAAGCTTTCTTT | CASGRTGGFTEAFF | TRBJ1-1 | TRBV2 | TRBD1 | .
TGTGCCAGCAGCTTATTCGCTGGAAACACCATATATTTT | CASSLFAGNTIYF | TRBJ1-3 | TRBV11-2 | . | .
TGTGCCAGCAGCTTAGAGGCAGGGGTTACCTACGAGCAGTACTTC | CASSLEAGVTYEQYF | TRBJ2-7 | TRBV11-2 | . | .
TGTGCCAGTAGTTCCGGACAGGGGCACTCGGGTCAGCCCCAGCATTTT | CASSSGQGHSGQPQHF | TRBJ1-5 | TRBV19 | TRBD1 | .
TGCGCCAGCAGCCAGGGGACAGGGACCTCAAGCCGTTATAGCAATCAGCCCCAGCATTTT | CASSQGTGTSSRYSNQPQHF | TRBJ1-5 | TRBV4-1 | TRBD1 | .
TGTGCCAGCTCACCACGACAGGGGGACGGCGATGAGCAGTTCTTC | CASSPRQGDGDEQFF | TRBJ2-1 | TRBV18 | TRBD1 | .
TGTGCGCATGGGAGTAGGTATGAGCAGTTCTTC | CAHGSRYEQFF | TRBJ2-1 | TRBV2 | . | few
TGTGCCAGCTCACCACGGCAGGGGATCGGAGAGACCCAGTACTTC | CASSPRQGIGETQYF | TRBJ2-5 | TRBV18 | . | .
TGTGCCAGTATAGCGGGGGGGCTCTTGAATACGCAGTATTTT | CASIAGGLLNTQYF | TRBJ2-3 | TRBV19 | TRBD2 | once
TGTGCCAGCAGTTACGTGGGCTGGACAGCTAGCAATCAGCCCCAGCATTTT | CASSYVGWTASNQPQHF | TRBJ1-5 | TRBV6-2/TRBV6-3 | . | .
TGTGCCAGCAGTCTTGAGCTTGACAGGCCTTATGGCTACACCTTC | CASSLELDRPYGYTF | TRBJ1-2 | TRBV6-5 | . | .
TGTGCCAGCAGCTTGCTAGCGGGGGGGCCAGGAGATACGCAGTATTTT | CASSLLAGGPGDTQYF | TRBJ2-3 | TRBV5-4 | TRBD2 | .
TGTGCCAGCAGCTTCAGGGGATTGGAAAATCAGCCCCAGCATTTT | CASSFRGLENQPQHF | TRBJ1-5 | TRBV11-2 | . | .
TGTGCCAGCAGCTCCGGGCCGGCGGGGACTGAAGCTTTCTTT | CASSSGPAGTEAFF | TRBJ1-1 | TRBV5-4 | . | few
TGTGCCAGCAGCTTAGTGGGTCAGACTCAAGAGACCCAGTACTTC | CASSLVGQTQETQYF | TRBJ2-5 | TRBV7-9 | . | .
TGTGCCAGCAGCATGGGACAGGGGTTTTGGAAACTGTTTTTT | CASSMGQGFWKLFF | TRBJ1-4 | TRBV3-1/TRBV3-2 | TRBD1 | .
TGTGCCAGCAGTGAAGGGACAGGGATCGGCGAGCAGTACTTC | CASSEGTGIGEQYF | TRBJ2-7 | TRBV2 | TRBD1 | once
TGTGCCTGGAGTGGCGGCAGGGGATCTGGAAACACCATATATTTT | CAWSGGRGSGNTIYF | TRBJ1-3 | TRBV30 | . | .
TGTGCCAGCAGCTCCGGACACCACTCCTACAATGAGCAGTTCTTC | CASSSGHHSYNEQFF | TRBJ2-1 | TRBV5-6 | . | .
TGTGCCAGCAGCGTTGGGACTAGCGGGGGGTTGGAGACCCAGTACTTC | CASSVGTSGGLETQYF | TRBJ2-5 | TRBV9 | TRBD2 | .
TGTGCCATCGACTCCCCTGGGGAGACCCAGTACTTC | CAIDSPGETQYF | TRBJ2-5 | TRBV3-1/TRBV3-2 | . | .
TGTGCCAGCAGCCCCCAACCTCGGACTAGCTGGAACACCATATATTTT | CASSPQPRTSWNTIYF | TRBJ1-3 | TRBV6-2/TRBV6-3 | . | .
TGTGCCACCAGCAGAGACCCCTGGGACATGCAGCCCCAGCATTTT | CATSRDPWDMQPQHF | TRBJ1-5 | TRBV15 | . | few
TGCGCCAGCAGCCAAGAGGTACTAAACTATGGCTACACCTTC | CASSQEVLNYGYTF | TRBJ1-2 | TRBV4-3 | . | .
TGTGCCAGCAGTTTGTCAGTTCTTTATAATTCACCCCTCCACTTT | CASSLSVLYNSPLHF | TRBJ1-6 | TRBV27 | . | few
TGTGCCAGCAGCACCGGGACAGATGGCGCAGCTTTCTTT | CASSTGTDGAAFF | TRBJ1-1 | TRBV9 | TRBD1 | .
TGTGCCAGCAGTTACTCCCCGGGACAGGGGGCAGAACAGCCCCAGCATTTT | CASSYSPGQGAEQPQHF | TRBJ1-5 | TRBV6-2/TRBV6-3 | TRBD1 | .
TGTGCCAGCAGTTCAATTACAGGGCCTTACACTGAAGCTTTCTTT | CASSSITGPYTEAFF | TRBJ1-1 | TRBV27 | . | .
TGTGCCAGCAGCTTAGGGCCCAGGAACACTGAAGCTTTCTTT | CASSLGPRNTEAFF | TRBJ1-1 | TRBV7-2 | . | .
TGTGCCAGCAGTGCCCCAGGGGGAGGCTCCTATAATTCACCCCTCCACTTT | CASSAPGGGSYNSPLHF | TRBJ1-6 | TRBV2 | TRBD1 | .
TGTGCCAGCAGCCAAGGGGCCAGGGAGGGAGAGACCCAGTACTTC | CASSQGAREGETQYF | TRBJ2-5 | TRBV14 | TRBD2 | .
TGCGCCAGCAGCTTGGATTGGGCACCCGATCAGCCCCAGCATTTT | CASSLDWAPDQPQHF | TRBJ1-5 | TRBV5-1 | . | .
TGTGCCTGGAGTGTAGGCAGGGTAGGGCCCCAGTACTTC | CAWSVGRVGPQYF | TRBJ2-5 | TRBV30 | . | .
TGTGCCAGCAGCCAAGGTGACAGGGGAGCTTTCTTT | CASSQGDRGAFF | TRBJ1-1 | TRBV3-1/TRBV3-2 | TRBD1 | .
TGTGCCAGAAGCTTGAAGTCCCTGGGACAGACCTCGAACACCGGGGAGCTGTTTTTT | CARSLKSLGQTSNTGELFF | TRBJ2-2 | TRBV5-3 | TRBD1 | .
TGTGCCAGCAGCTTCATGAACAGCTACACCTTC | CASSFMNSYTF | TRBJ1-2 | TRBV5-8 | . | .
TGTGCCAGCAGCCCAGCGCCCGGAAACACCATATATTTT | CASSPAPGNTIYF | TRBJ1-3 | TRBV13 | . | .
TGTGCCAGCAGCTTGGCCCTAAGGGGGTCGAACACTGAAGCTTTCTTT | CASSLALRGSNTEAFF | TRBJ1-1 | TRBV5-4 | . | .
TGCGCCAGCAGATCGTTTATCTGGCTAGGCCAGACAGATACGCAGTATTTT | CASRSFIWLGQTDTQYF | TRBJ2-3 | TRBV5-1 | . | .